This T cell receptor beta chain was sequenced during a study of T cells in Graves' hyperthyroidism and ophthalmopathy. Turning to the study itself: Peripheral blood specimens were obtained at initial diagnosis, prior to any treatment.

Comments on this clonotype: A read error is possible here, since a much larger clone lies one base away.

In germline, CDR1 is SNHLY, CDR2 FYNNEI. The CDR3 length is 12 residues. V was clipped by 11 bases and J by 0 bases, with 11 bases between them. Using RNA transcripts as the source, TCR beta CDR3 regions were amplified. During a first-round RT-PCR of the TCR CDR3, the HTBI primer set was used. TCRdb reanalysed the multiplex PCR reads using MiXCR and keeps one entry per CDR3 protein. This table has around 300,000 distinct CDR3 sequences, roughly a fifth appearing once. The sequencing sample was made of blood. The origin of this receptor is a man aged 50 to 59 with Graves' ophthalmopathy. The chain combines TRBV2 with TRBJ2-7; D gene ambiguous. DNA for the CDR3: TGTGCCGGCACCTCAGACTCCTACGAGCAGTACTTC. Translating it yields CAGTSDSYEQYF. Drawing the rest from reference TRBV2 and TRBJ2-7, the complete variable domain is EPEVTQTPSHQVTQMGQEVILRCVPISNHLYFYWYRQILGQKVEFLVSFYNNEISEKSEIFDDQFSVERPDGSNFTLKIRSTKLEDSAMYFCAGTSDSYEQYFGPGTRLTVT.